These 28 T cell receptor beta chains were all obtained from the same sample, sequenced in a study of blood T cells in healthy people across ages. Using a J-beta primer mix together with a sample-barcoded 5' primer, a second PCR was run for 7 to 11 cycles. One entry per CDR3 protein, called by TCRdb with MiXCR from the 5' RACE reads. Here the sample spans fewer than 1.5 million distinct CDR3 sequences, 42% being singletons. The sample consisted of blood. These receptors were taken from a woman aged 18-35 years in good health.

The genes are TRBV12-5 and TRBJ1-5, with 7 bases identical to TRBD1. The germline gives CDR1 LGHNT, CDR2 FRNRAP. Trimming at V came to 6 bases and at J to 3 bases, leaving 8 bases not matched to a gene. The CDR3 runs 15 residues. CDR3 amino acids: CASGSGTANNQPQHF. CDR3 bases: TGTGCTAGTGGATCCGGGACAGCAAACAATCAGCCCCAGCATTTT.

This clonotype showed up just a few times. This chain connects TRBV7-9 to TRBJ2-3; unclear D gene. The CDR3 loop spans 16 amino acids. Trimming cost V 1 base and J 0 bases, with 11 bases left between them. From germline, CDR1 is SEHNR and CDR2 FQNEAQ (reference sequence). The CDR3 protein is CASSLGVGASTDTQYF. In DNA, the CDR3 is TGTGCCAGCAGCTTAGGTGTTGGCGCTAGCACAGATACGCAGTATTTT.

This clonotype was observed a single time. The chain recombines TRBV15 with TRBJ2-5; TRBD1 matches at 10 bases. Germline values: CDR1 LNHNV, CDR2 YYDKDF (reference sequence). With V trimmed by 1 base and J by 2 bases, 4 bases remained unmatched. The CDR3 is 16 residues long. DNA of the CDR3: TGTGCCACCAGCAGAGTTGGGACAGGGGTACAAGAGACCCAGTACTTC. It yields the protein CATSRVGTGVQETQYF.

The genes are TRBV7-2 and TRBJ2-4; 11 nucleotides line up with TRBD2. TRBJ2-7 matches the DNA end more closely, so the J call is doubtful. The CDR3 is 19 residues long. Germline assignment: CDR1 SGHTA and CDR2 FQGNSA. The CDR3, as DNA: TGTGCCAGCAGCCCCGGGACTAGCGGAACAACCGGTCGCACCTACGAGCAGTACTTC. Protein: CASSPGTSGTTGRTYEQYF.

This clonotype has at least ten counts. The chain joins TRBV12-3 or TRBV12-4 to TRBJ2-7; D tentatively fits TRBD1 or TRBD2 (5 bases each). Trimming removed 6 bases at V and 2 bases at J, with 14 bases between. This CDR3 has 14 amino acids. The CDR3 sequence is CASSPGTVTYEQYF. CDR3 in DNA: TGTGCCAGCAGCCCTGGGACGGTAACCTACGAGCAGTACTTC.

The chain has TRBV6-1 and TRBJ2-3; TRBD2 matches 9 bases. The V gene's germline CDR1 is MNHNS and CDR2 SASEGT. The CDR3 is made up of 14 amino acids. The V and J ends lost 11 bases and 0 bases, in that order; junction bases with no gene match: 6. For the CDR3, the DNA is TGTGCCGGCGTAAGCGGGGGGAGCACAGATACGCAGTATTTT. This sequence encodes CAGVSGGSTDTQYF.

The rearrangement uses TRBV12-3 or TRBV12-4 and TRBJ1-5, with TRBD1 matching 11 bases. The V gene end was trimmed by 6 bases and the J gene end by 1 base; junction bases not matched to a gene: 11. The CDR3 is 18 amino acids. CDR3 loop: CASSSPGQGGMSNQPQHF. CDR3 nucleotide sequence: TGTGCCAGCAGCTCACCGGGACAGGGGGGTATGAGCAATCAGCCCCAGCATTTT.

V usage is TRBV6-4 and J usage is TRBJ2-1; D not resolved. The assigned J gene may be wrong: the sequence end matches TRBJ2-7 better. The CDR3 contains 15 residues. CDR1 MRHNA and CDR2 SNTAGT come from the germline V gene. The CDR3 DNA reads as TGTGCCAGCAGTGATGGACGGCTCTCCTACAATGAGCAGTACTTC. Translating it yields CASSDGRLSYNEQYF.

The DNA of the CDR3 is TGTGCCAGCAGCGCGAACAGCGGCGCTACCTACGAGCAGTACTTC. This sequence encodes CASSANSGATYEQYF. The chain combines TRBV9 with TRBJ2-7, with D possibly matching TRBD2 (5 bases). The V end lost 3 bases, the J end lost 2 bases, and 15 bases lay between the germline ends. This CDR3 region has 15 residues. Per germline, CDR1 SGDLS and CDR2 YYNGEE.

This clonotype was seen more than once but under ten times. The chain carries TRBV20-1 and TRBJ2-1, with 7 bases identical to TRBD2. Germline loops: CDR1 DFQATT, CDR2 SNEGSKA (reference sequence). J was trimmed by 6 bases and V by 5 bases; bases with no gene match: 13. CDR3 length: 15 amino acids. CDR3 in amino acids: CSAPTGTTRSNEQFF. The CDR3 DNA is TGCAGTGCTCCTACCGGGACTACTCGGAGCAATGAGCAGTTCTTC.

The chain links TRBV25-1 to TRBJ2-2; 10 bases agree with TRBD2. Germline CDR1 and CDR2: MGHDK and SYGVNS. J gave up 1 base and V 4 bases, and 9 bases lay outside the gene matches. CDR3 size: 18 residues. As DNA, the CDR3 is TGTGCCAGCAGTGGATCAGGAAGGACTAGCGGGAACACCGGGGAGCTGTTTTTT. Its protein product is CASSGSGRTSGNTGELFF.

This CDR3 reads CASSPLAGTSGSWNIQYF. CDR3 in DNA: TGCGCCAGCAGTCCTCTTGCCGGGACTAGCGGGAGTTGGAACATTCAGTACTTC. The chain joins TRBV5-1 to TRBJ2-4; 14 bases are shared with TRBD2. Germline V lookup: CDR1 SGHRS, CDR2 YFSETQ. The CDR3 consists of 18 residues. Germline trimming cut 5 bases from V and 7 bases from J; bases unmatched to any gene: 14.

The CDR3, as DNA: TGTGCCAGCAGTCCCCTCCCCGGGGGACGTGAAAAACTGTTTTTT. Residues: CASSPLPGGREKLFF. This sequence joins TRBV27 and TRBJ1-4; a weak D match, TRBD1 (5 bases). The V gene lost 5 bases and the J gene lost 7 bases, with 17 bases spanning the gap. The germline V gene encodes CDR1 MNHEY and CDR2 SMNVEV (reference sequence). This CDR3 comprises 15 residues.

The chain carries TRBV3-1 and TRBJ2-1, with 10 nucleotides matching TRBD1. The DNA end is more similar to TRBJ2-7, so the J call may be wrong. The germline V gene has CDR1 LGHDT and CDR2 YNNKEL (reference sequence). CDR3 size: 15 residues. CDR3 DNA sequence: TGTGCCAGCAGCCAACGACAGGGGGCCAACAATGAGCAGTACTTC. The encoded protein is CASSQRQGANNEQYF.

The genes are TRBV5-1 and TRBJ1-1, with 9 nucleotides matching TRBD1. Germline V gene data show CDR1 as SGHRS and CDR2 as YFSETQ. The CDR3 runs to 15 residues. V dropped 3 bases and J dropped 3; count of bases not matched to a gene: 6. The CDR3 DNA is TGCGCCAGCAGCTCGCTACAGGGGGCGCACACTGAAGCTTTCTTT. It encodes CASSSLQGAHTEAFF.

The chain carries TRBV5-6 and TRBJ1-5, with D perhaps matching TRBD1 (5 bases). V lost 0 bases and J lost 9, with 16 bases in between. The CDR3 is 15 residues long. The germline CDR1 and CDR2 sequences are SGHDT and YYEEEE. Here the CDR3 DNA reads TGTGCCAGCAGCTTGGCCCCCAGGGAGGATCTGCCCCAGCATTTT. It yields the protein CASSLAPREDLPQHF.

This clonotype occurred a few times. The CDR3 loop reads CASSTVWDADNEQFF. The CDR3 DNA reads as TGTGCCAGCAGTACGGTCTGGGATGCGGACAATGAGCAGTTCTTC. The chain has TRBV6-2 or TRBV6-3 and TRBJ2-1, with D uncertain. This CDR3 contains 15 residues. The germline gives CDR1 MNHEY, CDR2 SVGEGT. The V and J ends lost 5 bases and 5 bases respectively, with 16 bases between them.

The chain joins TRBV6-2 or TRBV6-3 to TRBJ2-5; D might be TRBD1 or TRBD2, each matching 5 bases. Near its end, the DNA agrees better with TRBJ2-7, so the J call may be wrong. CDR3 length equals 13 residues. The germline V gene has CDR1 MNHEY and CDR2 SVGEGT. CDR3 protein: CASHGATTYEQYF. CDR3 nucleotides: TGTGCCAGCCACGGGGCGACTACCTACGAGCAGTACTTC.

This clonotype was detected only a few times. CDR3 coding DNA: TGTGCCAGCAGTGATCGTGGACAGGGGGTGTCAAATGGCTACACCTTC. This codes for CASSDRGQGVSNGYTF. The V gene is TRBV2, the J gene TRBJ1-2; TRBD1 agrees at 10 bases. V lost 3 bases to trimming and J lost 6 bases; unmatched junction nucleotides: 10. CDR3 size: 16 residues. Germline V gene lookup returns CDR1 SNHLY and CDR2 FYNNEI.

In its sample, this clonotype was seen once. The rearrangement joins TRBV6-1 to TRBJ1-2, with D perhaps matching TRBD1 (5 bases). Germline CDR1 MNHNS, CDR2 SASEGT. The CDR3 sequence is 11 residues long. The germline V and J ends were trimmed by 6 bases and 8 bases, with 10 bases remaining between them. The CDR3 DNA sequence: TGTGCCAGCAGCGCAGGGCGCGGCTACACCTTC. Translated, it gives CASSAGRGYTF.

The CDR3 DNA reads as TGTGCCAGCAAGCTACAGATTACCTACGAGCAGTACTTC. It specifies CASKLQITYEQYF. J is TRBJ2-4 and V is TRBV2; D ambiguous. The end of the DNA aligns better with TRBJ2-7, so the J call may be wrong. CDR3 length: 13 amino acids. Per germline, CDR1 SNHLY and CDR2 FYNNEI.

V is TRBV6-1 and J is TRBJ2-3; 10 bases agree with TRBD2. CDR1 and CDR2 from the germline V gene are MNHNS and SASEGT. CDR3 length: 18 residues. V shed 5 bases, J shed 0 bases, and the junction held 11 bases outside the gene matches. For the CDR3, the DNA is TGTGCCAGCAGTCGACCCTATAGCGGGGGGACTAGCACAGATACGCAGTATTTT. Its protein product is CASSRPYSGGTSTDTQYF.

The chain joins TRBV18 to TRBJ2-1, with D possibly being TRBD2 (6 bases). Per germline, CDR1 KGHSH and CDR2 LQKENI. V gave up 3 bases and J gave up 7 bases, with 13 bases separating them. The CDR3 is 14 residues long. The DNA for the CDR3 is TGTGCCAGCTCACCGCCCCCAGGGAGGAATGAGCAGTTCTTC. The encoded protein is CASSPPPGRNEQFF.

This clonotype turned up a few times. The chain couples TRBV19 to TRBJ2-7; 7 bases match TRBD1. This CDR3 is built from 13 residues. Unmatched junction bases numbered 4, after V lost 7 bases and J lost 1 base. Germline V gene data show CDR1 as LNHDA and CDR2 as SQIVND (reference sequence). CDR3 sequence reads: CASTTGASYEQYF. CDR3 DNA sequence: TGTGCCAGTACCACAGGGGCATCCTACGAGCAGTACTTC.

The J gene is TRBJ2-3, the V gene TRBV29-1; 11 positions match TRBD2. CDR1 and CDR2 from the germline V gene are SQVTM and ANQGSEA. The V and J ends lost 3 bases and 6 bases, in that order; junction bases with no gene match: 8. CDR3 length equals 15 residues. In DNA form, the CDR3 reads TGCAGCGTTGAGGGGACTAGCGGTAATGGGGATACGCAGTATTTT. Encoded protein: CSVEGTSGNGDTQYF.

V and J are TRBV6-1 and TRBJ1-1; D unresolved. Per the germline V gene, CDR1 is MNHNS and CDR2 is SASEGT. The V and J ends lost 2 bases and 0 bases respectively, with 4 bases between them. CDR3 length: 13 residues. CDR3 amino acids: CASSEMVNTEAFF. The CDR3 DNA reads TGTGCCAGCAGTGAAATGGTGAACACTGAAGCTTTCTTT.

The chain uses TRBV5-1 and TRBJ1-5; D ambiguous. The V end was cut by 5 bases, the J end by 2 bases, with 14 bases between. The CDR3 spans 15 residues. The germline gives CDR1 SGHRS, CDR2 YFSETQ. The CDR3 DNA follows: TGCGCCAGCAGGGATGGGCCCGCCGGCAATCAGCCCCAGCATTTT. Protein sequence: CASRDGPAGNQPQHF.

This chain links TRBV5-1 with TRBJ2-7; possible D gene TRBD1, 5 bases. CDR1 and CDR2 (germline): SGHRS, YFSETQ. Trimming cost V 0 bases and J 5 bases, with 15 bases left between them. This CDR3 spans 15 amino acids. The CDR3 region is CASSLGQGTVHEQYF. The DNA for the CDR3 is TGCGCCAGCAGCTTGGGGCAGGGTACGGTCCACGAGCAGTACTTC.